The 6 T cell receptor beta chains reported below all come from one sample, sequenced in a study of blood T cell repertoires in COVID-19. The method was immunoSEQ multiplex PCR; TCRdb's version includes in-frame clones alone and lacks a portion of them. The sample contains just over 35,000 clones, 75% to 85% of which appear only once. Specimen: peripheral blood. All receptors derive from a human donor in a cohort sampled during active or convalescent COVID-19. The donor label of this sample is uncertain.

CDR3 amino acids: CASSITRYYNEQFF. As DNA, the CDR3 is TGTGCCAGTAGTATAACGCGCTACTACAATGAGCAGTTCTTC. The gene calls are TRBV19 and TRBJ2-1; D ambiguous. Germline CDR1 LNHDA, CDR2 SQIVND (reference sequence). This CDR3 region has 14 residues. Trimming cost V 2 bases and J 3 bases, with 8 bases left between them.

The J gene is TRBJ1-1, the V gene TRBV29-1; D ambiguous. Trimming stripped 6 bases from V and 4 bases from J, with 3 bases between. CDR1 is SQVTM and CDR2 is ANQGSEA in the germline V gene. The CDR3 has 9 residues. This CDR3 reads CSVGTEAFF. The CDR3 DNA sequence: TGCAGCGTCGGCACTGAAGCTTTCTTT.

The J gene is TRBJ2-1, the V gene TRBV7-2, with 8 bases identical to TRBD2. Germline-derived CDR1 and CDR2 are SGHTA and FQGNSA. The CDR3 extends over 16 amino acids. V shed 0 bases, J shed 6 bases, and the junction held 7 bases outside the gene matches. CDR3 loop: CASSLAPVRGGNEQFF. The CDR3 DNA sequence: TGTGCCAGCAGCTTAGCCCCTGTCCGGGGGGGCAATGAGCAGTTCTTC.

The chain has TRBV6-4 and TRBJ2-6; D call uncertain. CDR3 length equals 14 residues. The germline gives CDR1 MRHNA, CDR2 SNTAGT. With 9 bases removed from V and 0 bases from J, the gap between germline ends came to 9 bases. The CDR3 coding sequence is TGTGCCAGTCGATCAGACTCTGGGGCCAACGTCCTGACTTTC. This codes for CASRSDSGANVLTF.

The gene calls are TRBV4-3 and TRBJ2-3; a weak D match, TRBD2 (5 bases). The V end was cut by 3 bases, the J end by 3 bases, with 10 bases between. The CDR3 is 14 amino acids. The germline CDR1 and CDR2 sequences are LGHNA and YSLEER. CDR3 bases: TGCGCCAGCAGCCAGGGGAGCAGGACAGATACGCAGTATTTT. Encoded protein: CASSQGSRTDTQYF.

The V gene is TRBV7-9, the J gene TRBJ1-1; 8 bases fit TRBD1. With 1 base clipped from V and 4 bases from J, the junction kept 11 bases outside the gene matches. CDR1 and CDR2 from the germline V gene are SEHNR and FQNEAQ (reference sequence). This CDR3 has 17 amino acids. CDR3 bases: TGTGCCAGCAGCTTAGTCCCGGACAGGGCGAGGGGCACTGAAGCTTTCTTT. It encodes CASSLVPDRARGTEAFF. Variable domain in full (rest from reference TRBV7-9 and TRBJ1-1): DTGVSQNPRHKITKRGQNVTFRCDPISEHNRLYWYRQTLGQGPEFLTYFQNEAQLEKSRLLSDRFSAERPKGSFSTLEIQRTEQGDSAMYLCASSLVPDRARGTEAFFGQGTRLTVV.